This TCR beta chain was documented in a study of blood T cell repertoires in COVID-19. About the study: Samples representing acute and convalescent COVID-19 were sourced from the United States, Italy and Spain. The analysed material was cDNA or gDNA that came from T cells, B-cell-depleted T cells, or PBMCs.

In the authors' methods: The assay estimated nucleated cells by amplifying reference gene primers. Libraries were prepared by immunoSEQ multiplex PCR; TCRdb keeps only in-frame clonotypes and omits some of them. V, J and clone size are taken as reported in that table, and D and trimming were inferred from the DNA itself. The table records roughly 24,000 clones, roughly 92% of them present only once. CDR1 and CDR2 (germline): SEHNR, FQNEAQ (reference sequence). Losses at the gene ends were 10 bases for V and 0 bases for J; bases not matched to a gene: 4. This CDR3 is 13 amino acids long. The V and J genes are TRBV7-9 and TRBJ2-3, with TRBD2 identical over 7 bases. Material: peripheral blood. The receptor's source is a human donor in a cohort sampled during active COVID-19. The CDR3 coding sequence is TGTGCCACTCAGGGAGGGAGCACAGATACGCAGTATTTT. This gives the protein CATQGGSTDTQYF.